The present TCR beta chain was sequenced within a study of blood T cell repertoires in COVID-19. On the study more broadly: The study drew acute and convalescent COVID-19 samples from the United States, Italy and Spain. T cells, B-cell-depleted T cells, or PBMCs provided the cDNA or gDNA that served as material.

J was trimmed by 3 bases and V by 4 bases; bases with no gene match: 3. CDR1 and CDR2 from the germline V gene are SGHDT and YYEEEE. This CDR3 has 14 amino acids. The repertoire was sequenced with immunoSEQ multiplex PCR; TCRdb's copy has only in-frame clones and lacks some. The sample contains about 270,000 clones, less than 90% of which appear only once. The sequencing input was peripheral blood. The receptor was isolated from a man aged 55 to 70 who had recovered from COVID-19. The V and J genes are TRBV5-6 and TRBJ2-1; 8 bases fit TRBD2. The CDR3 nucleotides are TGTGCCAGCAGCGGCGGGGGGATCTACAATGAGCAGTTCTTC. Translating gives CASSGGGIYNEQFF.